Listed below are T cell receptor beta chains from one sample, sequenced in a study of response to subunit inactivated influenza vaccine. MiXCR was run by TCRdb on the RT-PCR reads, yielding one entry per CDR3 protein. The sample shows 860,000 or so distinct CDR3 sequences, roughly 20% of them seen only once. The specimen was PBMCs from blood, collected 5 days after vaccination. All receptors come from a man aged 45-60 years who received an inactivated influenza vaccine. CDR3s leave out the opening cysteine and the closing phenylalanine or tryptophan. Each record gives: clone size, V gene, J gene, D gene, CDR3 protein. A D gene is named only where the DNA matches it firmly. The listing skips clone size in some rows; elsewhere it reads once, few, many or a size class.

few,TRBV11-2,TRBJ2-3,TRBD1,ASSFHGTGVWVGTDTQY
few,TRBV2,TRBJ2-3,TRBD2,ASSVGLAGSDTQY
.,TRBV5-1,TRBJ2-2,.,ASSPGQGGAGELF
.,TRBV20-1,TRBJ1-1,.,SARGDGDTEAF
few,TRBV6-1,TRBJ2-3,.,ASTRLSTDTQY
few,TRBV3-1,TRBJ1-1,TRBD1,ASSQDRGAEAF
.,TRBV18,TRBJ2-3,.,ASSPNSDTQY
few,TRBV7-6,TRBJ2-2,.,ASSLIEPGTPGELF
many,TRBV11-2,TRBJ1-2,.,ASSRGGSYGYT
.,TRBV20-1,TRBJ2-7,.,SARMDAASYEQY
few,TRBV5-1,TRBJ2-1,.,ASSLPPTRNEQF
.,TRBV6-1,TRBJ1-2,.,ASSPTLGNYGYT
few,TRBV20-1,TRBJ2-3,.,SAARPNRPATDTQY
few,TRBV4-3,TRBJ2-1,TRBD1,ASSPDRGVHNEQF
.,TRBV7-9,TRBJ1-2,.,ASSFNNGGTYGYT
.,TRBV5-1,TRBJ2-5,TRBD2,ASSIAGGSQETQY
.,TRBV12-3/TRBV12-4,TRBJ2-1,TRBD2,ASKSSGGNNEQF
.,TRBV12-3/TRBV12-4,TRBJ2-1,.,ASSLTGGKYNEQF
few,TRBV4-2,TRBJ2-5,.,ASSQLGRSFRETQY
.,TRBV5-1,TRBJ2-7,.,ASSLSPRLEVYEQY
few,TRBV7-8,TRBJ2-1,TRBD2,ASSLASWEGRPINEQF
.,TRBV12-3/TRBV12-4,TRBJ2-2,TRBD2,ASSPGTSGGVFTGELF
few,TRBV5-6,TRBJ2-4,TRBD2,ASSGGDNIQY
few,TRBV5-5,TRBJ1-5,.,ASSLEVGRNQPQH
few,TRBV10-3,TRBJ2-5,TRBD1,ASLAGTGGWETQY
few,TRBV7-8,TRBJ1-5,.,ASSLYIWENQPQH
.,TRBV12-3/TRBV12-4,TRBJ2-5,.,ASSSSGTAQETQY
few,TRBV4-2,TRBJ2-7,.,ASSPVVAGTYEQY
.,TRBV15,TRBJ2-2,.,ATSRDAAGTTGELF
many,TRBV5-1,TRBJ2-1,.,ASSLGRDEQF
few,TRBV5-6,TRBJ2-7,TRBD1,ASSRTGTGYEQY
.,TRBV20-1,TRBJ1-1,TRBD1,SAWTGQMNTEAF
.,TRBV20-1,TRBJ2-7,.,SARDQPGAEQY
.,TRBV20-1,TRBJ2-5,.,SAIESGHLQETQY